These T cell receptor beta chains were read from a single sample in a study of T cell responses to AZD1222 COVID-19 vaccine. Sequenced by immunoSEQ multiplex PCR; TCRdb stores in-frame clones only, minus some. The table includes approximately 92,000 clones, roughly nine tenths detected once. Here the sequenced sample was peripheral blood, taken on day 0 of AZD1222 vaccination. These receptor sequences come from an adult in good health. Both conserved end residues are part of each CDR3. D genes are given only for firm matches. Part of the rows lack a size; the others show once, few, many or a class for expanded clones.

V: TRBV7-2
size: -
J: TRBJ1-1
D: -
CDR3: CASSLAAKVTEAFF
DNA: TGTGCCAGCAGCTTAGCGGCGAAGGTCACTGAAGCTTTCTTT

V: TRBV12-3/TRBV12-4
size: -
J: TRBJ2-1
D: -
CDR3: CASSWEGYNEQFF
DNA: TGTGCCAGCAGTTGGGAAGGTTACAATGAGCAGTTCTTC

V: TRBV18
size: -
J: TRBJ1-2
D: TRBD1
CDR3: CASSPLIQGAHGYTF
DNA: TGTGCCAGCTCACCACTCATACAGGGGGCGCACGGCTACACCTTC

V: TRBV15
size: -
J: TRBJ1-5
D: -
CDR3: CATSRESAASNQPQHF
DNA: TGTGCCACCAGCAGAGAAAGCGCAGCGAGCAATCAGCCCCAGCATTTT

V: TRBV5-1
size: -
J: TRBJ2-1
D: -
CDR3: CASSFGDADNEQFF
DNA: TGCGCCAGCAGCTTTGGAGACGCCGACAATGAGCAGTTCTTC

V: TRBV6-5
size: -
J: TRBJ1-4
D: TRBD1
CDR3: CASSLRQGIGEKLFF
DNA: TGTGCCAGCAGTTTGAGACAGGGTATCGGTGAAAAACTGTTTTTT

V: TRBV19
size: -
J: TRBJ1-1
D: -
CDR3: CASQHSKGRGRVDTEAFF
DNA: TGTGCCAGCCAACACAGCAAGGGGCGGGGGCGCGTAGACACTGAAGCTTTCTTT

V: TRBV19
size: -
J: TRBJ2-7
D: TRBD2
CDR3: CASSIIGSTGGEQYF
DNA: TGTGCCAGTAGTATAATCGGGAGTACGGGGGGCGAGCAGTACTTC

V: TRBV5-1
size: -
J: TRBJ2-1
D: -
CDR3: CASSLSDILYNEQFF
DNA: TGCGCCAGCAGCTTGTCCGATATCCTATACAATGAGCAGTTCTTC

V: TRBV19
size: once
J: TRBJ1-1
D: -
CDR3: CASSPQGTDTEAFF
DNA: TGTGCCAGTAGCCCACAGGGTACGGACACTGAAGCTTTCTTT

V: TRBV4-1
size: few
J: TRBJ2-1
D: TRBD2
CDR3: CASSRGSSGYNEQFF
DNA: TGCGCCAGCAGCCGGGGCTCTAGCGGCTACAATGAGCAGTTCTTC

V: TRBV3-1/TRBV3-2
size: -
J: TRBJ1-6
D: -
CDR3: CASRDREGVNSPLHF
DNA: TGTGCCAGCAGGGACCGGGAGGGCGTGAATTCACCCCTCCACTTT

V: TRBV2
size: -
J: TRBJ1-1
D: -
CDR3: CASSENRVNTEAFF
DNA: TGTGCCAGCAGTGAAAACAGGGTGAACACTGAAGCTTTCTTT

V: TRBV7-5
size: -
J: TRBJ1-1
D: -
CDR3: CARSSTGETEAFF
DNA: TGTGCCAGAAGCTCTACAGGGGAGACTGAAGCTTTCTTT

V: TRBV5-6
size: -
J: TRBJ1-2
D: -
CDR3: CASSSPRGTNYGYTF
DNA: TGTGCCAGCAGCTCCCCCAGGGGAACTAACTATGGCTACACCTTC

V: TRBV11-1
size: -
J: TRBJ2-3
D: -
CDR3: CASSLRGNPTDTQYF
DNA: TGTGCCAGCAGCTTACGGGGGAACCCTACAGATACGCAGTATTTT

V: TRBV9
size: -
J: TRBJ2-1
D: TRBD2
CDR3: CASSVTLAGGNNEQFF
DNA: TGTGCCAGCAGCGTAACGCTAGCGGGGGGTAACAATGAGCAGTTCTTC

V: TRBV12-1
size: -
J: TRBJ2-3
D: -
CDR3: CASTRWVVGGTDTQYF
DNA: TGTGCCAGCACCAGGTGGGTGGTGGGGGGCACAGATACGCAGTATTTT

V: TRBV7-2
size: -
J: TRBJ1-3
D: TRBD1
CDR3: CASRDDRGGNTIYF
DNA: TGTGCCAGCAGGGATGACAGGGGTGGAAACACCATATATTTT

V: TRBV11-3
size: -
J: TRBJ2-1
D: TRBD2
CDR3: CASSLDRGLAGSYNEQFF
DNA: TGTGCCAGCAGCTTAGATCGGGGACTAGCAGGCTCCTACAATGAGCAGTTCTTC

V: TRBV7-8
size: -
J: TRBJ1-4
D: TRBD1
CDR3: CASSWTGGADEKLFF
DNA: TGTGCCAGCAGCTGGACAGGGGGCGCGGATGAAAAACTGTTTTTT

V: TRBV5-1
size: -
J: TRBJ1-1
D: TRBD1
CDR3: CASSSSGGPTEAFF
DNA: TGCGCCAGCAGCTCCTCAGGGGGGCCCACTGAAGCTTTCTTT

V: TRBV29-1
size: -
J: TRBJ2-7
D: TRBD1
CDR3: CSGTGTGRGEQYF
DNA: TGCAGCGGTACCGGGACAGGGAGAGGCGAGCAGTACTTC

V: TRBV18
size: -
J: TRBJ2-7
D: TRBD1
CDR3: CASSPLGQGDEQYF
DNA: TGTGCCAGCTCACCATTAGGACAGGGGGACGAGCAGTACTTC

V: TRBV19
size: -
J: TRBJ1-1
D: -
CDR3: CASSTPSAPNTEAFF
DNA: TGTGCCAGTAGTACGCCCTCGGCCCCGAACACTGAAGCTTTCTTT

V: TRBV28
size: -
J: TRBJ1-5
D: TRBD1
CDR3: CASSHRGTGVRQPQHF
DNA: TGTGCCAGCAGCCATAGGGGGACAGGGGTTCGTCAGCCCCAGCATTTT

V: TRBV27
size: few
J: TRBJ1-6
D: -
CDR3: CATRREANSPLHF
DNA: TGTGCCACGCGGCGGGAGGCCAATTCACCCCTCCACTTT

V: TRBV12-5
size: -
J: TRBJ1-6
D: -
CDR3: CASGPYRAGGSPLHF
DNA: TGTGCTAGTGGCCCCTACAGGGCGGGAGGTTCACCCCTCCACTTT

V: TRBV9
size: -
J: TRBJ2-3
D: -
CDR3: CASSGRRVALSDTQYF
DNA: TGTGCCAGCAGCGGCAGGCGGGTAGCGCTCTCAGATACGCAGTATTTT

V: TRBV15
size: -
J: TRBJ2-2
D: -
CDR3: CATSRVRGHRGTGELFF
DNA: TGTGCCACCAGCAGAGTACGGGGGCATCGTGGCACCGGGGAGCTGTTTTTT

V: TRBV9
size: -
J: TRBJ2-7
D: -
CDR3: CASSVAPGPEQYF
DNA: TGTGCCAGCAGCGTAGCGCCGGGACCAGAGCAGTACTTC

V: TRBV15
size: -
J: TRBJ1-4
D: TRBD1
CDR3: CATSRLDRDSEKLFF
DNA: TGTGCCACCAGCAGACTGGACAGGGACTCTGAAAAACTGTTTTTT

V: TRBV2
size: -
J: TRBJ2-7
D: TRBD1
CDR3: CASSGDRVSEQYF
DNA: TGTGCCAGCAGTGGAGACAGGGTTTCCGAGCAGTACTTC

V: TRBV5-5
size: -
J: TRBJ2-3
D: -
CDR3: CASSYLISDTQYF
DNA: TGTGCCAGCAGCTATCTAATATCAGATACGCAGTATTTT

V: TRBV18
size: -
J: TRBJ2-2
D: -
CDR3: CASSPGFGRELFF
DNA: TGTGCCAGCTCACCCGGGTTCGGCCGGGAGCTGTTTTTT

V: TRBV18
size: -
J: TRBJ1-5
D: -
CDR3: CASSRTVIDSNQPQHF
DNA: TGTGCCAGCTCACGGACAGTGATCGATAGCAATCAGCCCCAGCATTTT

V: TRBV7-2
size: -
J: TRBJ1-2
D: -
CDR3: CASSSGGIGVLNYGYTF
DNA: TGTGCCAGCAGCTCGGGAGGTATCGGGGTACTTAACTATGGCTACACCTTC

V: TRBV10-3
size: -
J: TRBJ2-5
D: -
CDR3: CAISDTGKGEETQYF
DNA: TGTGCCATCAGTGATACAGGGAAAGGTGAAGAGACCCAGTACTTC

V: TRBV11-3
size: -
J: TRBJ2-3
D: -
CDR3: CASSLSDLDTQYF
DNA: TGTGCCAGCAGCTTAAGCGATTTAGATACGCAGTATTTT

V: TRBV10-1
size: -
J: TRBJ2-7
D: -
CDR3: CASSESRGGYEQYF
DNA: TGCGCCAGCAGTGAGTCCCGAGGGGGCTACGAGCAGTACTTC

V: TRBV28
size: -
J: TRBJ1-3
D: TRBD1
CDR3: CASSSRDRDRNTIYF
DNA: TGTGCCAGCAGTTCCCGGGACAGGGATCGAAACACCATATATTTT

V: TRBV4-2
size: -
J: TRBJ1-3
D: -
CDR3: CASSQEPSSGNTIYF
DNA: TGTGCCAGCAGCCAAGAGCCGAGCTCTGGAAACACCATATATTTT

V: TRBV6-5
size: -
J: TRBJ2-7
D: -
CDR3: CASSPTTSYEQYF
DNA: TGTGCCAGCAGCCCCACAACCTCCTACGAGCAGTACTTC

V: TRBV2
size: -
J: TRBJ1-5
D: -
CDR3: CASSLQGSNQPQHF
DNA: TGTGCCAGCAGCCTACAGGGAAGCAATCAGCCCCAGCATTTT

V: TRBV5-1
size: -
J: TRBJ2-2
D: TRBD1
CDR3: CASSLDPTGATGELFF
DNA: TGCGCCAGCAGCTTGGACCCGACAGGGGCCACCGGGGAGCTGTTTTTT

V: TRBV24-1
size: once
J: TRBJ1-1
D: TRBD1
CDR3: CATSDRDVRGPRDEAFF
DNA: TGTGCCACCAGTGATCGGGACGTCAGGGGGCCCCGAGATGAAGCTTTCTTT